The 28 T cell receptor beta chains reported below all come from one sample, sequenced in a study of blood T cells in healthy people across ages (dated by TCRdb to between 2014 and 2017). The library was built by means of 5' RACE. Sequencer: Illumina HiSeq 2500. A second PCR of about 6 to 12 cycles was run with a J-beta primer mix and a sample-barcoded 5' primer. TCRdb reworked the public reads: Q25 trimming with fastp, MiXCR clone assembly, productive beta chains retained. Rows matching on CDR3 protein sequence are summarized as one entry with the most common DNA and genes. For this sample there are roughly 1,800,000 distinct CDR3 sequences; around 50% appear just once. The top ten clonotypes cover over 2% of the sample. Sequenced input: blood. The receptors come from a woman in her forties in good health.

The chain has TRBV24-1 and TRBJ2-1; D not resolved. The germline CDR1 and CDR2 sequences are KGHDR and SFDVKD. V shed 0 bases and J shed 8 bases, with 10 bases lying between them. This CDR3 has 14 residues. The CDR3 loop reads CATSDLRQYDEQFF. CDR3 nucleotides: TGTGCCACCAGTGATTTGCGTCAGTACGATGAGCAGTTCTTC.

The chain carries TRBV7-9 and TRBJ1-2; 7 nucleotides agree with TRBD1. CDR1 SEHNR and CDR2 FQNEAQ come from the germline V gene (reference sequence). The CDR3 runs 17 residues. V dropped 4 bases and J dropped 0; count of bases not matched to a gene: 11. The CDR3 DNA follows: TGTGCCAGCAGCTCTACCCGGGACAGCAGAGCTAACTATGGCTACACCTTC. Its protein product is CASSSTRDSRANYGYTF.

The V gene is TRBV12-3 or TRBV12-4, the J gene TRBJ1-6; 8 bases fit TRBD1. This CDR3 has 18 residues. With V trimmed by 5 bases and J by 8 bases, 17 bases remained unmatched. The CDR3 loop reads CASSTPSGRSTGDSPLHF. Here the CDR3 DNA reads TGTGCCAGCAGTACTCCCTCGGGTAGGTCGACAGGGGATTCACCCCTCCACTTT.

About this clonotype: A read error may account for a junction end that differs from germline. Here the CDR3 reads CASILVDREETQYF. The CDR3 DNA reads as TGCGCCAGCATCTTGGTCGACAGGGAAGAGACCCAGTACTTC. The chain combines TRBV5-1 with TRBJ2-5, with 7 bases fitting TRBD1. The CDR3 has 14 amino acids. The germline V gene has CDR1 SGHRS and CDR2 YFSETQ.

The rearrangement links TRBV7-2 to TRBJ2-4; D possibly matches TRBD1 or TRBD2 (5 bases each). Germline CDR1 and CDR2: SGHTA and FQGNSA. Trimming removed 5 bases at V and 0 bases at J, with 11 bases between. CDR3 size: 15 residues. The CDR3 nucleotides are TGTGCCAGCAGCCCCAGAGGGACAGCCAAAAACATTCAGTACTTC. This encodes CASSPRGTAKNIQYF.

V usage is TRBV7-8 and J usage is TRBJ2-5, with TRBD2 matching over 7 bases. With 7 bases clipped from V and 3 bases from J, the junction kept 20 bases outside the gene matches. This CDR3 region has 18 residues. Germline V gene sequence: CDR1 SGHVS, CDR2 FQNEAQ. The CDR3, as DNA: TGTGCCAGCATCCCGATCCAAGCCCGGACTAGGCCCGAAGAGACCCAGTACTTC. Translated, it gives CASIPIQARTRPEETQYF.

V gene TRBV2 combines with J gene TRBJ2-5; TRBD1 agrees at 9 bases. The J call may be incorrect, as the DNA end agrees better with TRBJ2-7. The germline V gene encodes CDR1 SNHLY and CDR2 FYNNEI. The CDR3 extends over 14 amino acids. Here the CDR3 DNA reads TGTGCCACCCGTCCGGGACAGGGTCCTTACGAGCAGTACTTC. The encoded protein is CATRPGQGPYEQYF.

The chain is built from TRBV6-2 or TRBV6-3 and TRBJ1-5; weak D call: TRBD1 (5 bases). There are 13 residues in the CDR3. Trimming stripped 5 bases from V and 5 bases from J, with 10 bases between. Germline CDR1 MNHEY, CDR2 SVGEGT. The CDR3 nucleotides read TGTGCCAGCAGTCATCAGGGTGATCAGCCCCAGCATTTT. Encoded protein: CASSHQGDQPQHF.

The chain is built from TRBV5-4 and TRBJ2-5; the D gene is possibly TRBD1 (5 bases). The CDR3 has 14 amino acids. The germline V gene has CDR1 SGHNT and CDR2 YYREEE (reference sequence). With 3 bases removed from V and 1 base from J, the gap between germline ends came to 10 bases. The CDR3 sequence is CASSSRQSQETQYF. CDR3 DNA: TGTGCCAGCAGCTCCCGACAGAGCCAAGAGACCCAGTACTTC.

V gene TRBV7-2 combines with J gene TRBJ2-5, with D possibly matching TRBD1 (6 bases). Looked up from germline, CDR1 is SGHTA and CDR2 is FQGNSA. CDR3 length: 17 residues. The V end lost 3 bases, the J end lost 0 bases, and 17 bases lay between the germline ends. CDR3 protein: CASSFPGTGMYQETQYF. The CDR3 nucleotides are TGTGCCAGCAGCTTCCCCGGAACAGGGATGTACCAAGAGACCCAGTACTTC.

V and J are TRBV7-2 and TRBJ1-5; D remains ambiguous. Trimming left V 1 base short and J 0 bases short, with 7 bases between. The CDR3 consists of 15 residues. Germline V CDR1 and CDR2: SGHTA, FQGNSA. CDR3 loop: CASSLGQPSNQPQHF. CDR3 DNA: TGTGCCAGCAGCTTAGGTCAGCCTAGCAATCAGCCCCAGCATTTT.

The V call is TRBV28, the J call TRBJ2-3, with 13 bases that match TRBD2. CDR1 MDHEN and CDR2 SYDVKM come from the germline V gene. This CDR3 comprises 22 residues. J lost 3 bases, V lost 2 bases, and 20 bases had no gene match. Written as DNA, the CDR3 is TGTGCCAGCAGTTTACATCCCATGAGAACAACTAGCGGGGGGGATCGAACAGATACGCAGTATTTT. Protein product: CASSLHPMRTTSGGDRTDTQYF.

The V and J genes are TRBV20-1 and TRBJ2-5, with no clear D. The CDR3 covers 12 residues. V gave up 3 bases and J gave up 5 bases, with 10 bases separating them. The germline V gene encodes CDR1 DFQATT and CDR2 SNEGSKA (reference sequence). This CDR3 is CSARWADETQYF. Written as DNA, the CDR3 is TGCAGTGCTAGGTGGGCCGATGAGACCCAGTACTTC.

This clonotype was counted between two and nine times. This chain joins TRBV20-1 and TRBJ2-1; 8 bases map to TRBD1. The V gene's germline CDR1 is DFQATT and CDR2 SNEGSKA (reference sequence). The CDR3 length is 16 residues. Losses at the gene ends were 2 bases for V and 10 bases for J; bases not matched to a gene: 16. The CDR3 sequence is CSARPRQGFTHREQFF. The CDR3 DNA reads as TGCAGTGCTAGACCCCGACAGGGGTTTACCCATCGGGAGCAGTTCTTC.

The V and J genes are TRBV20-1 and TRBJ2-2, with 10 bases identical to TRBD2. CDR1 is DFQATT and CDR2 is SNEGSKA in the germline V gene (reference sequence). This CDR3 comprises 16 residues. The trim removed 6 bases at V and 5 bases at J, leaving 12 bases unmatched. CDR3 nucleotide sequence: TGCAGTGCACAAAGGACTAGCGGTAGGACTACCGGGGAGCTGTTTTTT. Translating it yields CSAQRTSGRTTGELFF.

The J gene is TRBJ1-2, the V gene TRBV28; 7 bases match TRBD1. Trimming took 5 bases from V and 4 from J; bases not matched to a gene: 13. The CDR3 consists of 16 residues. Germline values: CDR1 MDHEN, CDR2 SYDVKM. CDR3 nucleotides: TGTGCCAGCAGTGTTGTACCGGGACAGACCATCTATGGCTACACCTTC. This codes for CASSVVPGQTIYGYTF.

This clonotype came up a few times. J is TRBJ2-7 and V is TRBV7-8; TRBD1 agrees at 8 bases. Germline CDR1 reads SGHVS; CDR2 reads FQNEAQ. With V trimmed by 5 bases and J by 6 bases, 12 bases remained unmatched. The CDR3 runs to 15 residues. CDR3 sequence: CASSERTGQSSEQYF. The CDR3 DNA is TGTGCCAGCAGCGAGAGGACAGGGCAGAGTTCCGAGCAGTACTTC.

This rearrangement joins TRBV11-2 to TRBJ2-5; 12 nucleotides line up with TRBD2. The CDR3 totals 15 residues. CDR1 SGHAT and CDR2 FQNNGV come from the germline V gene. Trimming took 6 bases from V and 3 from J; bases not matched to a gene: 5. The CDR3 region is CASSRTSGVKETQYF. Here the CDR3 DNA reads TGTGCCAGCAGTCGGACTAGCGGGGTCAAAGAGACCCAGTACTTC.

Ten or more counts support this clonotype. The genes are TRBV24-1 and TRBJ2-5; D perhaps matches TRBD1 (5 bases). This CDR3 spans 16 amino acids. V lost 4 bases and J lost 5, with 19 bases in between. The germline V gene encodes CDR1 KGHDR and CDR2 SFDVKD. The chain's CDR3 is CATSDPRQGNRETQYF. CDR3 bases: TGTGCCACCAGTGACCCCCGGCAGGGTAATAGGGAGACCCAGTACTTC.

This clonotype was seen only a few times. The rearrangement uses TRBV6-2 or TRBV6-3 and TRBJ2-1; 11 positions match TRBD1. This CDR3 has 15 amino acids. Germline V gene data show CDR1 as MNHEY and CDR2 as SVGEGT. Unmatched junction bases numbered 6, after V lost 7 bases and J lost 4 bases. CDR3 loop: CASTLGQGAYNEQFF. The CDR3 nucleotides read TGTGCCAGCACTCTAGGACAGGGGGCTTACAATGAGCAGTTCTTC.

V is TRBV4-3 and J is TRBJ1-1; tentatively, D is TRBD1 (5 bases). Per the germline V gene, CDR1 is LGHNA and CDR2 is YSLEER. The CDR3 covers 15 residues. Trimming took off 0 bases at V and 4 bases at J, with 12 bases between the two ends. The CDR3 sequence is CASSQDLGVGTEAFF. The CDR3 nucleotides read TGCGCCAGCAGCCAAGATCTAGGGGTGGGCACTGAAGCTTTCTTT.

This clonotype came up a few times. This rearrangement joins TRBV10-3 to TRBJ2-7; either TRBD1 or TRBD2 may fit D (5 bases each). The J call is in doubt because the DNA end fits TRBJ2-5 better. This CDR3 is built from 13 residues. CDR1 ENHRY and CDR2 SYGVKD come from the germline V gene. This chain's CDR3 is CAISTGPAETQYF. Written as DNA, the CDR3 is TGTGCCATCAGTACGGGGCCTGCGGAGACCCAGTACTTC.

This clonotype was seen a few times. This chain connects TRBV3-1 to TRBJ1-2; D gene unclear. This CDR3 has 15 residues. The germline V and J ends were trimmed by 0 bases and 6 bases, with 14 bases remaining between them. Germline CDR1 LGHDT, CDR2 YNNKEL (reference sequence). In DNA form, the CDR3 reads TGTGCCAGCAGCCAAGATCTGCAATCGGTGGATGGCTACACCTTC. Amino acid sequence: CASSQDLQSVDGYTF.

With regard to this clonotype: Sequence at one end of the junction differs from germline and may be a read error. The chain carries TRBV7-2 and TRBJ2-3; 7 bases fit TRBD2. CDR1 is SGHTA and CDR2 is FQGNSA in the germline V gene. CDR3 length equals 15 residues. In DNA form, the CDR3 reads TGTGCCATCAGCCACGGACTAGATCTCGCAGATACGCAGTATTTT. Its translation: CAISHGLDLADTQYF.

The J gene is TRBJ1-4, the V gene TRBV7-9; D ambiguous. Germline V gene data show CDR1 as SEHNR and CDR2 as FQNEAQ (reference sequence). Between the trimmed V and J ends, which lost 3 bases and 5 bases, there was a span of 13 bases. The CDR3 is made up of 15 amino acids. CDR3 region: CASSFYRPGNEKLFF. DNA of the CDR3: TGTGCCAGCAGCTTTTACCGGCCCGGGAATGAAAAACTGTTTTTT. Complete variable domain (other parts from reference TRBV7-9 and TRBJ1-4): DTGVSQNPRHKITKRGQNVTFRCDPISEHNRLYWYRQTLGQGPEFLTYFQNEAQLEKSRLLSDRFSAERPKGSFSTLEIQRTEQGDSAMYLCASSFYRPGNEKLFFGSGTQLSVL.

This chain joins TRBV5-1 and TRBJ1-6; no definite D call. The CDR3 totals 12 residues. The V and J ends lost 4 bases and 5 bases respectively, with 4 bases between them. CDR1 and CDR2 (germline): SGHRS, YFSETQ. This CDR3 reads CASSRDNSPLHF. CDR3 DNA sequence: TGCGCCAGCAGCCGGGATAATTCACCCCTCCACTTT. Full variable domain (rest looked up from reference TRBV5-1 and TRBJ1-6): KAGVTQTPRYLIKTRGQQVTLSCSPISGHRSVSWYQQTPGQGLQFLFEYFSETQRNKGNFPGRFSGRQFSNSRSEMNVSTLELGDSALYLCASSRDNSPLHFGNGTRLTVT.

This sequence joins TRBV5-1 and TRBJ2-3; a possible D gene is TRBD2 (6 bases). V was pared by 5 bases and J by 3 bases, with 19 bases between. The CDR3 has 16 amino acids. Germline loops: CDR1 SGHRS, CDR2 YFSETQ. The CDR3 nucleotides read TGCGCCAGCAGGAGGGGCGGGGTCGCTCGTACAGATACGCAGTATTTT. Translating it yields CASRRGGVARTDTQYF.

Here the CDR3 DNA reads TGTGCCAGCAGCTCCTCCAGCAACGGTGGACAAGAGACCCAGTACTTC. It encodes CASSSSSNGGQETQYF. The V call is TRBV28, the J call TRBJ2-5, with unresolved D. The CDR3 consists of 16 residues. The V and J ends lost 6 bases and 2 bases respectively, with 19 bases between them. Germline values: CDR1 MDHEN, CDR2 SYDVKM.